The subject of this entry is one T cell receptor beta chain. What this receptor recognizes is not known. There are no base qualities to consult, and no much larger clone falls within one base. To prepare the library, the immunoSEQ multiplex PCR assay was applied. For the multiplex PCR, a mixture combining 60 forward primers for TCR Vbeta segments and 13 reverse primers for TCR Jbeta segments was used. A multiplex PCR assay on genomic DNA amplified the CDR3 region of rearranged TCR beta genes. On the Illumina HiSeq System, the amplified TCR beta libraries were sequenced as 87-base-pair reads. Under the source paper's analysis protocol: A later analysis counted 65 million to 90 million unique TCR beta chains across the 550 to 750 repertoires, and some 12 million of these chains were shared by at least two donors. To remove PCR and sequencing errors, raw reads were error-corrected and collapsed into unique sequences using a nearest-neighbor algorithm that merged closely related sequences. V, D and J gene segments were assigned by aligning CDR3 sequences to IMGT reference sequences. For a sequence to be retained, a match of at least six nucleotides was required to both a V gene segment and a J gene segment. Rearrangements were called productive when the CDR3 lacked stop codons and stayed in frame with V and J; all others were non-productive. Following IMGT convention, CDR3 was defined as the stretch from the second conserved V-encoded cysteine up to the conserved J-encoded phenylalanine. In an earlier analysis of some 550 of the donors, sequences lacking an unambiguous match to a single V gene segment were excluded. An earlier analysis of some 610 of the donors called V segments functional above 56.7% productive rearrangements and segregating when the between-donor standard deviation exceeded 5%. A statistical classification framework was developed to diagnose cytomegalovirus status using the catalog of TCR beta chain sequences. A later analysis assigned V and J genes by comparing TCR nucleotide sequences with IMGT/GENE-DB human TR gene sequences. Using the TCRdist pipeline, a later analysis assigned CDR3 sequences along with most-parsimonious VDJ recombination scenarios. In a later analysis, each TCR beta chain was defined by its CDR3 amino acid sequence together with its V-gene family, and reads lacking a unique V-gene family were excluded. To address suspected cross-contamination and a sequencing artifact, a later analysis removed 592 highly shared, low-generation-probability nucleotide sequences. In a later analysis, a clonal expansion index for each public chain was calculated from normalized within-repertoire ranks of inferred template counts. In a later analysis, generation probabilities were computed with a VDJ recombination model fitted to out-of-frame rearrangements, and the resulting probabilities were checked against IGoR. Hypergeometric tests were used in a later analysis to score TCR-TCR, TCR-HLA and TCR-CMV co-occurrence, with a repertoire-size bias correction applied to the TCR pairs. A later analysis estimated false discovery rates by permuting HLA or CMV assignments 20 times. A later analysis grouped co-occurring TCRs with DBSCAN, adding TCRdist sequence similarity when clustering within HLA-allele-positive subsets. Repertoires with fewer than 30,000 or more than 120,000 public chains, plus five repertoires with anomalous nucleotide sharing, were excluded from co-occurrence clustering. TCRdb limited this immuneACCESS table to in-frame rearrangements with V and J called. A share of clones is missing; checked studies link under half to unresolved V genes, and the rest is unexplained. That table gives V, J and clone size, and the DNA gave D and trimming. The sample table contains about 92,000 clones; only one count was recorded for approximately 70% of them. Together, the top ten hold 2.5% to 3% of the sample.

The cohort consisted of some 730 healthy bone marrow donors. At the time of sampling, all cohort members were nominally healthy, though unrecorded immune exposures were likely present. The donor was CMV seronegative and was included in the group of a few hundred seronegative cohort members. Every donor gave a peripheral blood sample, and the peripheral blood mononuclear cells from that sample were used for TCR beta sequencing. The Qiagen DNeasy Blood Extraction Kit was used to extract genomic DNA from the blood cell samples. The data are from a study of cytomegalovirus exposure and HLA in healthy donors (dated by TCRdb to between 2016 and 2019). Looking at the study overall: An earlier analysis of approximately 600 of the donors reported about 290 Gb of sequence data and about 100 million unique TCR beta sequences from roughly 200 million T cells. An early release covering some 640 HLA-typed donors comprised approximately 300 gigabases of sequencing data and tens of millions of unique TCR sequences. Of the roughly 390 genotyped donors, roughly 80% were placed in the genetic ancestry cluster associated with self-reported Caucasian donors. The study was designed to test whether signatures of past pathogen exposure could be identified by cataloging public T cell receptors. The T cell repertoires of around 670 subjects were profiled by immunosequencing and related to cytomegalovirus serostatus. Besides the first cohort of about 730 subjects, a separate validation cohort made up of 120 different subjects was used. To predict cytomegalovirus infection status, the study brought together high-throughput TCR immunosequencing, statistical association of individual TCRs with disease status, and machine learning. In a later analysis, previously published TCR beta repertoires from hundreds of donors were re-analyzed and high-resolution HLA genotyping was added so that TCR occurrence patterns could be studied. The later analysis used no new phenotypic data to find candidate immune exposures, relying instead on TCR beta sequences and their occurrence across donors. To decide whether each TCR beta V gene segment behaved as functional or pseudogenic, an earlier analysis of some 600 of the donors relied on high-throughput TCR beta sequencing. Alongside the repertoire data, information on donor age, sex, ethnicity and CMV serostatus was compiled. In a later genetic analysis, genome-wide SNP genotypes for about three fifths of the 666 donors were used, and that subset was treated as a discovery cohort. All discovery cohort repertoires had been generated using a single sequencing platform. Both class I and class II loci were covered by HLA typing, at four-digit resolution. Typing coverage varied by locus: about 620-630 donors for A, B, C, DRB1 and DQB1; more than 500 for DQA1; about 600 for DPA1; more than 450 for DPB1. Because of strong linkage in the cohort, roughly 5 DR-DQ haplotypes were treated as single units for association and clustering. Among around 400 genotyped donors of the cohort, an average of about 220,000 unique TCR beta nucleotide sequences was sequenced per donor, of which about 20% were non-productive. The study at large found these results: In an earlier analysis of around 600 of the donors, most TCR beta V segments appeared in productive rearrangements about 87% or about 30% of the time, broadly matching IMGT annotations. Most CMV-associated TCR beta chains appeared to be HLA-restricted in a later analysis, and the HLA associations seemed to be driven largely by CMV exposure. Some IMGT-functional V segments, including TRBV6-2 and TRBV6-3, could not be told apart with the 87-base-pair reads, so those segments were excluded. Immune exposure information for the cohort was limited to CMV serostatus. In a later genetic analysis, a missense DCLRE1C variant was associated with V-gene and J-gene trimming of TCR beta chains, and the association was replicated in an independent cohort. Because counts were too low, roughly 16 rarely observed V segments, including chromosome 9 orphons, were excluded from the earlier analysis of 587 of the donors. Because HLA typing was missing for some donors at each locus, association tests included only the typed subset. In a later genetic analysis, fewer N-insertions in productive TCRs were reported among donors in an Asian-associated ancestry cluster than the roughly 700-donor mean. The classifier was reported to diagnose cytomegalovirus status with high specificity and sensitivity in both the original cohort and the validation cohort. A cluster of highly shared sequence variants was judged likely to be a technical artifact of the sequencing pipeline. In a later analysis, HLA-associated TCR beta chains were found to be more clonally expanded and to have lower generation probabilities than equally common non-associated chains. It was suggested by the authors that the approach could potentially be generalized to other disease states and immunological phenotypes. In a later analysis, TCR association rates were found to vary across HLA loci, with the most associated TCRs seen for DRB1 alleles and the fewest for HLA-C alleles. A later analysis associated about 16,000 TCR beta sequences with specific HLA alleles at a false discovery rate of 0.05. A further reported finding was that TCR beta sequences accurately predicted the HLA-A and HLA-B alleles for most subjects in the first cohort. Across donors, most TCR sequences were observed very rarely, whereas some public TCRs were present in many individuals. Only TCR beta chains were sequenced in this cohort, and the absence of alpha or paired-chain data limited detectable features. In a later analysis, several top co-occurrence clusters were reported to appear linked to parvovirus B19, influenza, CMV and Epstein-Barr virus. The study gave a list of around 170 TCR beta chains associated with cytomegalovirus. Roughly uniform sequencing depth across donors was assumed in presence/absence analyses, although this assumption may not hold. Linkage disequilibrium might explain the correlated functional status among segregating V segments, but an unknown experimental factor could not be ruled out. Assigning TCR associations to individual alleles was difficult when HLA alleles, especially DR and DQ, strongly co-occurred. In vitro tests confirmed that a few of the cytomegalovirus-associated TCR beta chains recognize cytomegalovirus antigens.

The CDR3, cysteine through phenylalanine, is 15 amino acids long. The CDR3 DNA has 45 bases and is translated from base 1. The germline V gene gives CDR1 as ENHRY and CDR2 as SYGVKD. Unmatched junction bases come to 9, with V trimmed by 7 bases and J by 6 bases. This sequence originates from a man aged 50 to 60 in good health and CMV-seronegative. The sequenced material came from PBMCs. The rearranged chain carries TRBV10-3 and TRBJ2-7; 13 central nucleotides agree with TRBD2. The sequence in DNA is TGTGCCATCAAAAATGGGACTAGCGGGGCTGTCGAGCAGTACTTC. Its amino acids are CAIKNGTSGAVEQYF.